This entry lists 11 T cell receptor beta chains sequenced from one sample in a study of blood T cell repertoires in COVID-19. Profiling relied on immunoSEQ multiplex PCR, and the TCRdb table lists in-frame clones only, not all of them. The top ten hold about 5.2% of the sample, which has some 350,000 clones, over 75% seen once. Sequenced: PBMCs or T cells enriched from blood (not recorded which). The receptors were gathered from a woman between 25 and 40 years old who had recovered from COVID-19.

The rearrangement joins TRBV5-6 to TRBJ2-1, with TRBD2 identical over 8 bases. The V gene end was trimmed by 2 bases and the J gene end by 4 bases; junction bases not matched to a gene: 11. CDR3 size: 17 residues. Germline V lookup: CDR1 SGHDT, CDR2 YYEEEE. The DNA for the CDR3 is TGTGCCAGCAGCTTCGTCAGGGGACTAGGCCTTTACAATGAGCAGTTCTTC. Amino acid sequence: CASSFVRGLGLYNEQFF.

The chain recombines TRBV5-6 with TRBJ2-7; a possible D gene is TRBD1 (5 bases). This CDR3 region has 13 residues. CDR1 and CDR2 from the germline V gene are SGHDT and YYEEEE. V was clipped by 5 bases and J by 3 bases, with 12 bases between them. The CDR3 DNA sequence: TGTGCCAGCAGTAGGGGCGCCTACTACGAGCAGTACTTC. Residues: CASSRGAYYEQYF.

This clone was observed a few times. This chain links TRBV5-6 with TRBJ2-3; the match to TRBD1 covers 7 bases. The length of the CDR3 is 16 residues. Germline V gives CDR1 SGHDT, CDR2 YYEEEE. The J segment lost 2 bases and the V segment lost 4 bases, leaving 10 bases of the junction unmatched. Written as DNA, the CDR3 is TGTGCCAGCAGCCTATTCCGGGACAGAGTCACAGATACGCAGTATTTT. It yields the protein CASSLFRDRVTDTQYF.

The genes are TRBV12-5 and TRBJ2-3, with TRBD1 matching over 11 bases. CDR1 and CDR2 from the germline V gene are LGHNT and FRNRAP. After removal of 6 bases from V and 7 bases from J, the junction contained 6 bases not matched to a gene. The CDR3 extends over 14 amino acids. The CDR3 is CASGGGQGAYTQYF. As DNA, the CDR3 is TGTGCTAGTGGGGGTGGACAGGGGGCATATACGCAGTATTTT.

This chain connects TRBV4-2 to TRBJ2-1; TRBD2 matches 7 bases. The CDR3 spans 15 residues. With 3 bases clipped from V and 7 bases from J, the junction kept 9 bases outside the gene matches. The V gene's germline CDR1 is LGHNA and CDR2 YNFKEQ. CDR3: CASSQQLPGGNEQFF. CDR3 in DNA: TGTGCCAGCAGCCAGCAGCTGCCGGGGGGAAATGAGCAGTTCTTC.

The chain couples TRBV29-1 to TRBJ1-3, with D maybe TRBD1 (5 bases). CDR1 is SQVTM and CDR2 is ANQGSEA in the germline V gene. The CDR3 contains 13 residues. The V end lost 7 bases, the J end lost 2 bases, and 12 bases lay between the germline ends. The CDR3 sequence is CSAKGWPGNTIYF. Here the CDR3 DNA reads TGCAGCGCTAAGGGGTGGCCTGGAAACACCATATATTTT. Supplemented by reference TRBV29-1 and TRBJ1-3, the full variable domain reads SAVISQKPSRDICQRGTSLTIQCQVDSQVTMMFWYRQQPGQSLTLIATANQGSEATYESGFVIDKFPISRPNLTFSTLTVSNMSPEDSSIYLCSAKGWPGNTIYFGEGSWLTVV.

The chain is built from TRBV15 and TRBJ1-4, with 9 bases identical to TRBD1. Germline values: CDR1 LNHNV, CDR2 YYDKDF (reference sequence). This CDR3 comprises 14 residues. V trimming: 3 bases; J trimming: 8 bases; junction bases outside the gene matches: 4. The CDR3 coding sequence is TGTGCCACCAGCAGTAGGACAGGGGTCGAAAAACTGTTTTTT. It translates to CATSSRTGVEKLFF.

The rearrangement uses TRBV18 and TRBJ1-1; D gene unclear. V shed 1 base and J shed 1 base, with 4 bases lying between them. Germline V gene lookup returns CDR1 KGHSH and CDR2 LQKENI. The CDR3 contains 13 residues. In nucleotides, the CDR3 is TGTGCCAGCTCACCACAGCCGAACACTGAAGCTTTCTTT. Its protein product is CASSPQPNTEAFF.

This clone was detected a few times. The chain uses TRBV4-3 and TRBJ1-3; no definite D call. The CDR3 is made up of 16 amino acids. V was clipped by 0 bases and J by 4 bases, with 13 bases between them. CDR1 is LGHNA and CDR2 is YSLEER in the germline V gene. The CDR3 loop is CASSQEMEFSGNTIYF. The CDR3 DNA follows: TGCGCCAGCAGCCAAGAGATGGAGTTCTCCGGAAACACCATATATTTT.

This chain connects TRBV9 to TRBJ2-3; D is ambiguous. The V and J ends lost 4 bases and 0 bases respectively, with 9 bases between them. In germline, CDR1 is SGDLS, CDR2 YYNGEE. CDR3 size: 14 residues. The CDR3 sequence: CASSPPSSTDTQYF. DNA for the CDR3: TGTGCCAGCAGCCCCCCCTCTAGCACAGATACGCAGTATTTT. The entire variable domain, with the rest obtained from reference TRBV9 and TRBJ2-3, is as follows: DSGVTQTPKHLITATGQRVTLRCSPRSGDLSVYWYQQSLDQGLQFLIQYYNGEERAKGNILERFSAQQFPDLHSELNLSSLELGDSALYFCASSPPSSTDTQYFGPGTRLTVL.

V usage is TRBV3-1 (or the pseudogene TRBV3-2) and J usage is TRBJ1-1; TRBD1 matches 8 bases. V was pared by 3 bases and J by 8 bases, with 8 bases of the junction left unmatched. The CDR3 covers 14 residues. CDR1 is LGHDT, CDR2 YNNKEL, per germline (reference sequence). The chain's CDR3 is CASSHGTGITEAFF. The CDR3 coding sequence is TGTGCCAGCAGCCACGGGACAGGTATAACCGAAGCTTTCTTT.